This entry lists 21 T cell receptor beta chains sequenced from one sample in a study of CD8+CD57+ T cells in acquired aplastic anemia. The template used for profiling TCR beta VDJ and CDR3 was genomic DNA. Via MiXCR, TCRdb re-called the reads, giving one row per CDR3 protein. The sample lists more than 45,000 distinct CDR3 sequences, approximately 54% seen once, with roughly 16% in the top ten. The authors sequenced patients whose flow cytometry had shown CD8+CD57+ cell expansion. Sequencing was done on a sample of sorted CD4+, CD8+, or CD8+CD57+ T cells (not recorded which) from PBMCs. These receptors were collected from a human donor with aplastic anemia.

There are many counts of this clonotype. This sequence joins TRBV20-1 and TRBJ2-2; 9 nucleotides match TRBD1. The J segment lost 6 bases and the V segment lost 0 bases, leaving 8 bases of the junction unmatched. CDR3 length equals 16 residues. Germline CDR1 DFQATT, CDR2 SNEGSKA (reference sequence). Written as DNA, the CDR3 is TGCAGTGCTAGAGAGAAGGACAGGGGTAACGCCGGGGAGCTGTTTTTT. It specifies CSAREKDRGNAGELFF.

About this clonotype: Sequence at one end of the junction differs from germline and may be a read error. The chain is built from TRBV4-3 and TRBJ1-2; D is unclear. This CDR3 comprises 14 residues. The germline gives CDR1 LGHNA, CDR2 YSLEER. CDR3 loop: CAGSQDSQSYGYTF. Written as DNA, the CDR3 is TGCGCCGGCAGCCAAGATTCTCAGTCCTATGGCTACACCTTC.

The rearrangement uses TRBV7-9 and TRBJ2-2; a weak D match, TRBD1 (5 bases). This CDR3 has 12 amino acids. Germline CDR1 is SEHNR and CDR2 is FQNEAQ (reference sequence). Trimming took 8 bases from V and 3 from J, leaving 7 bases between them. The CDR3: CASDSHTGELFF. The CDR3, as DNA: TGTGCCAGCGACAGTCACACCGGGGAGCTGTTTTTT.

This clonotype appeared a single time. The chain joins TRBV13 to TRBJ1-4; D is ambiguous. Trimming removed 0 bases at V and 14 bases at J, with 10 bases between. CDR1 is PRHDT, CDR2 FYEKMQ, per germline (reference sequence). The CDR3 covers 12 residues. The CDR3 protein is CASSLGSKDLFF. Written as DNA, the CDR3 is TGTGCCAGCAGCTTAGGATCCAAGGATCTGTTTTTT. Combining the CDR3 with reference TRBV13 and TRBJ1-4 gives the whole variable domain AAGVIQSPRHLIKEKRETATLKCYPIPRHDTVYWYQQGPGQDPQFLISFYEKMQSDKGSIPDRFSAQQFSDYHSELNMSSLELGDSALYFCASSLGSKDLFFGSGTQLSVL.

This clonotype was counted many times. The DNA of the CDR3 is TGTGCCAGCAGCTTGATGGACACTGAAGCTTTCTTT. Amino acid sequence: CASSLMDTEAFF. The gene calls are TRBV5-6 and TRBJ1-1; no clear D gene. Germline-derived CDR1 and CDR2 are SGHDT and YYEEEE. The V and J ends lost 1 base and 3 bases respectively, with 4 bases between them. The CDR3 extends over 12 amino acids.

This clonotype is categorized as medium-sized. This rearrangement joins TRBV29-1 to TRBJ1-2; D unclear. Germline loops: CDR1 SQVTM, CDR2 ANQGSEA. V gave up 0 bases and J gave up 4 bases, with 3 bases separating them. This CDR3 is 11 amino acids long. DNA for the CDR3: TGCAGCGTTGAAGATATCTATGGCTACACCTTC. It specifies CSVEDIYGYTF.

This clonotype was observed many times. This chain joins TRBV19 and TRBJ2-2; 8 bases are a match to TRBD2. V lost 6 bases to trimming and J lost 3 bases; unmatched junction nucleotides: 3. The germline V gene encodes CDR1 LNHDA and CDR2 SQIVND (reference sequence). The CDR3 length is 14 residues. CDR3 in DNA: TGTGCCAGTAGCTTCGGGGGGGACACCGGGGAGCTGTTTTTT. Translating gives CASSFGGDTGELFF.

This clonotype was recorded once. The chain couples TRBV20-1 to TRBJ2-1, with a possible D match to TRBD2 (5 bases). This CDR3 comprises 11 residues. CDR1 and CDR2 from the germline V gene are DFQATT and SNEGSKA (reference sequence). The V and J ends lost 8 bases and 5 bases respectively, with 10 bases between them. The CDR3 protein is CSTGGNNEQFF. The CDR3 DNA reads TGCAGTACCGGAGGAAACAATGAGCAGTTCTTC.

For the CDR3, the DNA is TGTGCCTGGAGTCAGGACAGTACTAATGAAAAACTGTTTTTT. Translation: CAWSQDSTNEKLFF. The V and J genes are TRBV30 and TRBJ1-4; a weak D match, TRBD1 (6 bases). The V gene lost 2 bases and the J gene lost 2 bases, with 9 bases spanning the gap. The length of the CDR3 is 14 residues. CDR1 is GTSNPN, CDR2 SVGIG, per germline (reference sequence).

This rearrangement joins TRBV29-1 to TRBJ1-2; D is possibly TRBD1 (5 bases). Germline assignment: CDR1 SQVTM and CDR2 ANQGSEA. The CDR3 sequence is 14 residues long. The V end lost 6 bases, the J end lost 0 bases, and 14 bases lay between the germline ends. The CDR3 region is CSVVVTAANYGYTF. CDR3 sequence (DNA): TGCAGCGTGGTGGTGACAGCGGCTAACTATGGCTACACCTTC.

The chain combines TRBV2 with TRBJ1-4; 7 positions match TRBD1. Germline loops: CDR1 SNHLY, CDR2 FYNNEI. V trimming: 6 bases; J trimming: 8 bases; junction bases outside the gene matches: 12. This CDR3 contains 15 residues. The CDR3 here is CASRDRTGGREKLFF. In DNA, the CDR3 is TGTGCCAGCAGGGACCGGACAGGAGGTCGCGAAAAACTGTTTTTT.

This clonotype was observed once. This chain links TRBV10-3 with TRBJ1-1; D is perhaps TRBD1 (6 bases). The CDR3 runs to 12 residues. V was pared by 6 bases and J by 5 bases, with 10 bases between. CDR1 and CDR2 (germline): ENHRY, SYGVKD. CDR3 DNA sequence: TGTGCCATCAGCGGAGGGGGAACTGAAGCTTTCTTT. Translated: CAISGGGTEAFF.

This rearrangement joins TRBV15 to TRBJ2-1; D is possibly TRBD2 (6 bases). V was clipped by 0 bases and J by 3 bases, with 9 bases between them. There are 15 residues in the CDR3. In germline, CDR1 is LNHNV, CDR2 YYDKDF (reference sequence). CDR3 nucleotides: TGTGCCACCAGCAGAGAGCGGGGTAGCTACAATGAGCAGTTCTTC. Its translation: CATSRERGSYNEQFF.

The rearrangement links TRBV20-1 to TRBJ2-2; weak D call: TRBD1 (6 bases). This CDR3 spans 17 amino acids. Germline CDR1 reads DFQATT; CDR2 reads SNEGSKA (reference sequence). V was clipped by 2 bases and J by 0 bases, with 16 bases between them. This CDR3 is CSARSQRQETNTGELFF. As DNA, the CDR3 is TGCAGTGCTAGATCCCAACGACAGGAGACGAACACCGGGGAGCTGTTTTTT.

The gene calls are TRBV6-1 and TRBJ1-3; D uncertain. Germline V gene sequence: CDR1 MNHNS, CDR2 SASEGT. Deletions cut 3 bases from V and 0 bases from J, with 6 bases between. The CDR3 length is 14 residues. The CDR3 region is CASSDTDSGNTIYF. CDR3 coding DNA: TGTGCCAGCAGTGATACGGACTCTGGAAACACCATATATTTT.

At least ten counts were recorded for this clonotype. This chain uses TRBV6-2 or TRBV6-3 with TRBJ1-2, with a tentative D call TRBD1 (5 bases). The V and J ends lost 2 bases and 4 bases respectively, with 14 bases between them. The germline V gene encodes CDR1 MNHEY and CDR2 SVGEGT. This CDR3 spans 15 amino acids. The CDR3 DNA reads as TGTGCCAGCAGTTACCCGCGGGACGGCCTCTATGGCTACACCTTC. This sequence encodes CASSYPRDGLYGYTF.

This clonotype is labeled as medium-sized. The V call is TRBV2, the J call TRBJ2-1; D possibly corresponds to TRBD1 (6 bases). Trimming left V 4 bases short and J 8 bases short, with 9 bases between. The CDR3 is 12 residues long. Germline V gene sequence: CDR1 SNHLY, CDR2 FYNNEI. The CDR3 is CASSAGVYEQFF. In nucleotides, the CDR3 is TGTGCCAGCAGTGCAGGGGTGTATGAGCAGTTCTTC. The full variable domain, its missing parts supplied by reference TRBV2 and TRBJ2-1, is EPEVTQTPSHQVTQMGQEVILRCVPISNHLYFYWYRQILGQKVEFLVSFYNNEISEKSEIFDDQFSVERPDGSNFTLKIRSTKLEDSAMYFCASSAGVYEQFFGPGTRLTVL.

This clonotype was seen a few times. V and J are TRBV24-1 and TRBJ1-5; tentative D call: TRBD1 (5 bases). V was trimmed by 4 bases and J by 5 bases, leaving 14 bases between them. From germline, CDR1 is KGHDR and CDR2 SFDVKD. This CDR3 is 15 amino acids long. CDR3 amino acids: CATSDPRDSDQPQHF. For the CDR3, the DNA is TGTGCCACCAGTGACCCCAGGGATAGTGATCAGCCCCAGCATTTT.

This clonotype was detected many times. The chain joins TRBV9 to TRBJ2-1; 7 positions match TRBD1. Germline V gives CDR1 SGDLS, CDR2 YYNGEE. The V gene end was trimmed by 0 bases and the J gene end by 7 bases; junction bases not matched to a gene: 13. CDR3 length: 17 amino acids. This chain's CDR3 is CASSVGGWKGAENEQFF. The DNA for the CDR3 is TGTGCCAGCAGCGTAGGAGGGTGGAAGGGGGCGGAAAATGAGCAGTTCTTC.

This clonotype is termed medium-sized. This rearrangement joins TRBV7-9 to TRBJ1-2; D might be TRBD1 (5 bases). Per germline, CDR1 SEHNR and CDR2 FQNEAQ (reference sequence). This CDR3 is 12 amino acids long. V was cut by 7 bases and J by 2 bases, with 8 bases left in between. In DNA, the CDR3 is TGTGCCAGCATACAGGCAAACTATGGCTACACCTTC. Protein: CASIQANYGYTF. The complete variable domain, with remaining parts taken from reference TRBV7-9 and TRBJ1-2, reads DTGVSQNPRHKITKRGQNVTFRCDPISEHNRLYWYRQTLGQGPEFLTYFQNEAQLEKSRLLSDRFSAERPKGSFSTLEIQRTEQGDSAMYLCASIQANYGYTFGSGTRLTVV.

The rearrangement joins TRBV7-3 to TRBJ2-5; D might be TRBD2 (5 bases). The CDR3 runs 13 residues. Deletions cut 4 bases from V and 5 bases from J, with 11 bases between. Germline lookup yields CDR1 SGHTA and CDR2 FQGTGA. CDR3 sequence: CASSSTVAETQYF. The CDR3 bases are TGTGCCAGCAGCTCGACGGTAGCGGAGACCCAGTACTTC.